Listed below are T cell receptor beta chains from one sample, sequenced in a study of CD4 and CD8 cells across lung adenocarcinoma regions. TCRdb re-called the PCR reads with MiXCR, one entry per CDR3 protein. Of roughly 20,000 distinct CDR3 sequences in the sample, 45% to 55% were seen once. The material sequenced was CD4+ T cells from the margin of a lung tumor. All receptors come from a male donor with lung adenocarcinoma. The CD4 and CD8 labels of this study may be unreliable. Both conserved end residues are part of each CDR3. A D gene is named only where the DNA matches it firmly. Clone size is shown for a subset of rows, as once, few, many or a class of expanded clone.

TGCGCCAGCACCCGGCTGGCAGCCAAAAATATGCAGTACTTT	CASTRLAAKNMQYF	-	TRBV10-2	14	-	TRBJ2-4
TGCGCCAGCAGGGCGGGGGGGGCGGGCAGCCCAGAGACGCAGTATTTT	CASRAGGAGSPETQYF	TRBD2	TRBV4-1	16	-	TRBJ2-3
TGTGCGAGCAGCCAGGGTGTGAGCACAGATACGCAGTACTTT	CASSQGVSTDTQYF	-	TRBV6-9	14	-	TRBJ2-3
TGTGCCAGCGGACTCCAGGCCGTGAGCACAGATAAGCAGTTTTTT	CASGLQAVSTDKQFF	-	TRBV6-1	15	-	TRBJ2-3
TGTGCCAGCAGTTTCTACAATGAGCAGTTCTTC	CASSFYNEQFF	-	TRBV25-1	11	many	TRBJ2-1
TGTGCCAGCAGTGAAGCTGTAGCGGGAGACCCCTACAATGAGCAGTTCTTC	CASSEAVAGDPYNEQFF	TRBD2	TRBV6-1	17	once	TRBJ2-1
TGTGCCAACAGCCATCGAGGACAGGTCCATGGCTACACCTTC	CANSHRGQVHGYTF	TRBD1	TRBV3-1	14	few	TRBJ1-2
TGTGCCAGCAACAAACGTTCAGACCTATCTTACGAGCAGTACTTC	CASNKRSDLSYEQYF	-	TRBV6-1	15	few	TRBJ2-7
TGTGCCAGCAGTGAATTCGGCGGGAGCGGGGGCTTAGACAAAGAGACCCAGTACTTC	CASSEFGGSGGLDKETQYF	TRBD2	TRBV6-1	19	-	TRBJ2-5
TGTGCCAGCAGTTTCTCCGGGGGGGGCATCACTGAAGCTTTCTTT	CASSFSGGGITEAFF	-	TRBV27	15	many	TRBJ1-1
TGTGCCAGCAATACCCAGCGGGAGGAGCAGTTCTTC	CASNTQREEQFF	TRBD2	TRBV12-3/TRBV12-4	12	-	TRBJ2-1
TGTGCCAGCAGACTCCAGGCTGTAAGTCCCGAGGAGCTGTTTTTT	CASRLQAVSPEELFF	-	TRBV6-1	15	-	TRBJ2-2
TGTGCCAGCAGACTCCAGTCCGTGAGTACAGATGCGCTGTATTTT	CASRLQSVSTDALYF	-	TRBV6-5	15	-	TRBJ2-2
TGTGCCAGGGGGCTCGGGGGCCTCGACGAAGAGACCCAGTACTTC	CARGLGGLDEETQYF	-	TRBV25-1	15	-	TRBJ2-5